The rows below give T cell receptor beta chains drawn from one sample of a study of PD-1 blockade in classical Hodgkin lymphoma. Produced via immunoSEQ multiplex PCR; TCRdb's table is partial and in-frame only. This table has 25,000 to 30,000 clones, approximately 66% appearing once. Sequenced here: peripheral blood mononuclear cells (PBMCs), sampled before the second cycle of nivolumab. The origin of the receptors is a human donor with classical Hodgkin lymphoma. The CDR3 runs from the conserved cysteine through the conserved F or W. D genes are given only for firm matches. The size of a clone is reported for some rows only, either as once, few or many, or as a class for expanded clones.

TRBJ2-3	NA	TRBV7-3	NA	TGTGCCAGCAGCTCCGGGACTAGCACAGATACGCAGTATTTT	CASSSGTSTDTQYF
TRBJ1-1	NA	TRBV7-2	NA	TGTGCCAGCAGCCAAGGGCGGGGCTACGGGGACACTGAAGCTTTCTTT	CASSQGRGYGDTEAFF
TRBJ1-1	NA	TRBV5-1	TRBD1	TGCGCCAGCAGCATTCAATCCCAGGGGGCTACCGAAGCTTTCTTT	CASSIQSQGATEAFF
TRBJ1-1	NA	TRBV9	TRBD1	TGTGCCAGCACCCTAGGACAGGACGGGGAAGCTTTCTTT	CASTLGQDGEAFF
TRBJ2-1	few	TRBV7-2	TRBD2	TGTGCCAGCAGCTTAGCGCTCGGTAGCGGGGGGTACAATGAGCAGTTCTTC	CASSLALGSGGYNEQFF
TRBJ1-6	NA	TRBV7-2	TRBD1	TGTGCCAGCAGCTTACTCCCCGGGACAGGGTATTCACCCCTCCACTTT	CASSLLPGTGYSPLHF
TRBJ2-3	NA	TRBV6-1	NA	TGTGCCAGCAGCGCCCAAGAGTCTGGCACAGATACGCAGTATTTT	CASSAQESGTDTQYF
TRBJ2-2	NA	TRBV5-1	NA	TGCGCCAGCAGCCCAGCCGGGGGCATGACCGGGGAGCTGTTTTTT	CASSPAGGMTGELFF
TRBJ2-1	NA	TRBV2	TRBD2	TGTGCCAGCAGTGAAGAGATGAGACTAGCGGGAAAGCAGTTCTTC	CASSEEMRLAGKQFF
TRBJ2-1	NA	TRBV15	NA	TGTGCCACCAGCAGAGATCTTGGGAGGGGGGGCTACAATGAGCAGTTCTTC	CATSRDLGRGGYNEQFF
TRBJ1-1	NA	TRBV6-5	NA	TGTGCCAGCAGTTACAAAAGTAACACTGAAGCTTTCTTT	CASSYKSNTEAFF
TRBJ2-1	once	TRBV5-4	TRBD2	TGTGCCAGCAGCCACGGACTAGCGGGACTTAATGAGCAGTTCTTC	CASSHGLAGLNEQFF
TRBJ1-1	NA	TRBV6-5	NA	TGTGCCAGCAGCTCCACCGGACGGAACACTGAAGCTTTCTTT	CASSSTGRNTEAFF
TRBJ2-7	NA	TRBV19	TRBD2	TGTGCCAGTAAGACAGCAAAGCGGGATTACTCCTACGAGCAGTACTTC	CASKTAKRDYSYEQYF
TRBJ2-2	NA	TRBV28	NA	TGTGCCACCTCCGAGACAGTGAACACCGGGGAGCTGTTTTTT	CATSETVNTGELFF
TRBJ2-3	NA	TRBV7-2	NA	TGTGCCAGCAGCTTAAAAGGGGGACACGCGAGCACAGATACGCAGTATTTT	CASSLKGGHASTDTQYF
TRBJ1-5	NA	TRBV7-8	TRBD1	TGTGCCAGCAGCGCCCGGCCAGGGGGGAATCAGCCCCAGCATTTT	CASSARPGGNQPQHF
TRBJ1-2	NA	TRBV28	NA	TGTGCCAGCAGGCCTGGACCAAACTATGGCTACACCTTC	CASRPGPNYGYTF
TRBJ2-2	NA	TRBV5-6	NA	TGTGCCAGCAGCTTGGGGCCGGCGGCCTGGGGCGGGGAGCTGTTTTTT	CASSLGPAAWGGELFF
TRBJ2-1	NA	TRBV5-6	TRBD1	TGTGCCAGCAGCTTGGAGACGAGGGGGCTCGGGGTTGAGCAGTTCTTC	CASSLETRGLGVEQFF
TRBJ2-3	NA	TRBV28	TRBD2	TGTGCCAGCAGTTTATGGGGGGGGAGCACAGATACGCAGTATTTT	CASSLWGGSTDTQYF
TRBJ2-6	NA	TRBV4-3	NA	TGCGCCAGCAGCCAGGACCGCGCACATACAGGGATATCTGGGGCCAACGTCCTGACTTTC	CASSQDRAHTGISGANVLTF
TRBJ2-1	once	TRBV9	NA	TGTGCCAGCAGCGCCGACACTTACAATGAGCAGTTCTTC	CASSADTYNEQFF
TRBJ1-1	NA	TRBV5-6	NA	TGTGCCAGCAGCTTAGTCCAGGGTGTGATTACTGAAGCTTTCTTT	CASSLVQGVITEAFF
TRBJ1-2	many	TRBV7-2	TRBD1	TGTGCCAGCAGCCCGGACAGGAGGGATGGCTACACCTTC	CASSPDRRDGYTF
TRBJ2-3	NA	TRBV9	TRBD2	TGTGCCAGCAGCGGCAAAGCGGGGGGATACACAGATACGCAGTATTTT	CASSGKAGGYTDTQYF
TRBJ1-5	medium-sized	TRBV4-1	TRBD1	TGCGCCAGCAGCCAAACAGGGGCGGTAGGCAATCAGCCCCAGCATTTT	CASSQTGAVGNQPQHF
TRBJ2-1	NA	TRBV6-4	NA	TGTGCCAGCAGTTTGGCCGGGACAGAGCAGTTCTTC	CASSLAGTEQFF
TRBJ1-1	few	TRBV4-3	NA	TGCGCCAGCAGCCAAGGGAGGGGGACTGAAGCTTTCTTT	CASSQGRGTEAFF
TRBJ2-3	NA	TRBV5-1	TRBD2	TGCGCCAGCAGCTTTGGGACTAGCGGGGATACGCAGTATTTT	CASSFGTSGDTQYF
TRBJ1-2	NA	TRBV9	NA	TGTGCCAGCAGCGTAGGGGAGGGTAGGGAGTATGGCTACACCTTC	CASSVGEGREYGYTF
TRBJ2-1	NA	TRBV7-8	NA	TGTGCCAGCAGCCCAGAAGGAACAAAGCTGGATGAGCAGTTCTTC	CASSPEGTKLDEQFF
TRBJ1-3	few	TRBV19	TRBD1	TGTGCCACTTCCGGGACAGGGGGTCTGATCTCTGGAAACACCATATATTTT	CATSGTGGLISGNTIYF
TRBJ1-5	NA	TRBV19	NA	TGTGCCAGTAGGACACAGGGTCGGAATCAGCCCCAGCATTTT	CASRTQGRNQPQHF
TRBJ1-5	NA	TRBV5-6	NA	TGTGCCAGCAGCTTAGGCCCAGGAGGCAATCAGCCCCAGCATTTT	CASSLGPGGNQPQHF
TRBJ1-2	once	TRBV30	TRBD1	TGTGCCTGGAGTGTCCCCTCGACAGGGGTTGGTGGCTACACCTTC	CAWSVPSTGVGGYTF
TRBJ2-2	NA	TRBV6-5	NA	TGTGCCAGCAGACTCTGGAACACCGGGGAGCTGTTTTTT	CASRLWNTGELFF
TRBJ1-2	few	TRBV28	TRBD1	TGTGCCAGCACCACAGGGGGACAGGGTCACCTCTATGGCTACACCTTC	CASTTGGQGHLYGYTF
TRBJ1-2	NA	TRBV28	NA	TGTGCCATTGAAGGGGGAGACCATTTATTCGGCTACACCTTC	CAIEGGDHLFGYTF
TRBJ2-7	NA	TRBV12-5	TRBD1	TGTGCTAGTGGTTTGGTACCTGGTAAACCGGGACAGGGTTCCGAGCAGTACTTC	CASGLVPGKPGQGSEQYF
TRBJ2-1	NA	TRBV30	NA	TGTGCCTGGCAGGACTACAATGAGCAGTTCTTC	CAWQDYNEQFF